A single sample gave rise to the 32 T cell receptor beta chains below, sequenced in a study of blood T cell repertoires in COVID-19. The protocol was immunoSEQ multiplex PCR, while the TCRdb copy is restricted to in-frame clones and leaves out a portion. Of 300,000 or so clones in the sample, 80% to 90% are singletons; the top ten hold roughly 4.2%. Sequenced sample: PBMCs or T cells enriched from blood (not recorded which). The receptors were sampled from a woman aged 40 to 50 with acute COVID-19.

This chain connects TRBV4-3 to TRBJ2-2; TRBD1 matches at 7 bases. From germline, CDR1 is LGHNA and CDR2 YSLEER. Germline trimming cut 9 bases from V and 1 base from J; bases unmatched to any gene: 2. There are 13 residues in the CDR3. In nucleotides, the CDR3 is TGCGCCAGGACAGGGAAGAACACCGGGGAGCTGTTTTTT. Translating gives CARTGKNTGELFF.

The chain employs TRBV4-3 and TRBJ2-1; 10 nucleotides match TRBD2. CDR3 length: 17 amino acids. CDR1 LGHNA and CDR2 YSLEER come from the germline V gene. The V gene end was trimmed by 0 bases and the J gene end by 7 bases; junction bases not matched to a gene: 9. The CDR3: CASSQDVGLAVYNEQFF. CDR3 DNA: TGCGCCAGCAGCCAAGATGTCGGACTAGCGGTCTATAATGAGCAGTTCTTC.

This clone came up once. The chain carries TRBV5-1 and TRBJ2-7, with 11 nucleotides matching TRBD2. The V gene's germline CDR1 is SGHRS and CDR2 YFSETQ. The trim removed 7 bases at V and 6 bases at J, leaving 12 bases unmatched. CDR3 length: 15 residues. The DNA of the CDR3 is TGCGCCAGCCGCCCAGACGGACTAGCGGGTCGCGAGCAGTACTTC. Its protein product is CASRPDGLAGREQYF.

The V gene is TRBV12-3 or TRBV12-4, the J gene TRBJ2-7, with D possibly being TRBD1 (6 bases). The CDR3 has 13 residues. V was clipped by 5 bases and J by 2 bases, with 10 bases between them. DNA of the CDR3: TGTGCCAGCAGTACATCAGGGGCCTACGAGCAGTACTTC. It specifies CASSTSGAYEQYF.

V usage is TRBV2 and J usage is TRBJ1-1; 9 bases are a match to TRBD1. V shed 9 bases and J 4 bases; nucleotides not matched to a gene: 3. CDR1 and CDR2 from the germline V gene are SNHLY and FYNNEI. CDR3 length: 12 residues. CDR3 sequence (DNA): TGTGCCAGGAGACAGGGGGGCACTGAAGCTTTCTTT. Its translation: CARRQGGTEAFF.

The chain employs TRBV28 and TRBJ2-3, with D perhaps TRBD1 (6 bases). The CDR3 is 13 residues long. V lost 5 bases and J 7 bases, leaving 13 bases between the germline ends. The V gene's germline CDR1 is MDHEN and CDR2 SYDVKM. DNA of the CDR3: TGTGCCAGCAGTAAAACAGGGATGTATACGCAGTATTTT. This translates into CASSKTGMYTQYF.

The chain recombines TRBV27 with TRBJ1-3; D gene ambiguous. This CDR3 region has 15 residues. V was shortened by 5 bases and J by 0 bases, with 11 bases between the two germline ends. Germline lookup yields CDR1 MNHEY and CDR2 SMNVEV (reference sequence). CDR3 nucleotide sequence: TGTGCCAGCAGTCTAACTCCAAGCTCTGGAAACACCATATATTTT. This codes for CASSLTPSSGNTIYF.

The chain couples TRBV2 to TRBJ2-7, with D maybe TRBD1 (6 bases). The germline V gene encodes CDR1 SNHLY and CDR2 FYNNEI. V was trimmed by 4 bases and J by 0 bases, leaving 10 bases between them. This CDR3 has 14 amino acids. The CDR3 bases are TGTGCCAGCAGTGGACAGGACAACTCCTACGAGCAGTACTTC. This codes for CASSGQDNSYEQYF.

The chain links TRBV7-2 to TRBJ1-2; perhaps TRBD1 as D (6 bases). Trimming took off 1 base at V and 4 bases at J, with 16 bases between the two ends. Germline V lookup: CDR1 SGHTA, CDR2 FQGNSA. The CDR3 runs 16 residues. The CDR3 here is CASSLDWTALSYGYTF. CDR3 nucleotides: TGTGCCAGCAGCTTAGACTGGACAGCATTATCCTATGGCTACACCTTC.

CDR3 in DNA: TGTGCTAGTGGTTTGGTACTAGCGAGCGATAACAATGAGCAGTTCTTC. It codes for CASGLVLASDNNEQFF. The chain couples TRBV12-5 to TRBJ2-1, with 7 bases aligning to TRBD2. The V segment lost 0 bases and the J segment 5 bases; nucleotides outside the gene matches: 7. The CDR3 is 16 residues long. Germline loops: CDR1 LGHNT, CDR2 FRNRAP.

About this clone: This sample also contains other DNA sequences that code for the same CDR3. The rearrangement uses TRBV3-1 (or the pseudogene TRBV3-2) and TRBJ2-2, with D possibly being TRBD2 (6 bases). V lost 4 bases and J 4 bases, leaving 10 bases between the germline ends. Germline V gene sequence: CDR1 LGHDT, CDR2 YNNKEL (reference sequence). The CDR3 is 14 residues long. The CDR3 nucleotides are TGTGCCAGCAGCCCAGCCGGGAGCACCGGGGAGCTGTTTTTT. It is translated as CASSPAGSTGELFF.

V is TRBV19 and J is TRBJ2-3; 10 bases are shared with TRBD2. CDR3 size: 14 residues. Germline V gene lookup returns CDR1 LNHDA and CDR2 SQIVND (reference sequence). V gave up 7 bases and J gave up 7 bases; unmatched junction bases: 8. The CDR3 DNA reads as TGTGCCAGTATGGAACTAGCGGGAACGTATACGCAGTATTTT. Its protein is CASMELAGTYTQYF.

The V gene is TRBV28, the J gene TRBJ2-1; D not certain. With 4 bases removed from V and 2 bases from J, the gap between germline ends came to 18 bases. CDR1 and CDR2 from the germline V gene are MDHEN and SYDVKM. The CDR3 extends over 17 amino acids. The CDR3 DNA is TGTGCCAGCAGTTCCTTGGGTGGCAAGAGGACCTACAATGAGCAGTTCTTC. Translation gives CASSSLGGKRTYNEQFF.

The V gene is TRBV7-3, the J gene TRBJ2-3; a weak D match, TRBD1 (5 bases). Trimming shortened V by 0 bases and J by 5 bases, and 9 bases separated the two germline ends. CDR1 SGHTA and CDR2 FQGTGA come from the germline V gene. This CDR3 spans 14 amino acids. The CDR3 protein is CASSLTAGLDTQYF. CDR3 nucleotide sequence: TGTGCCAGCAGCTTAACCGCAGGGCTAGATACGCAGTATTTT.

The chain recombines TRBV3-1 (or the pseudogene TRBV3-2) with TRBJ1-6; no definite D call. V was trimmed by 2 bases and J by 7 bases, leaving 3 bases between them. The germline gives CDR1 LGHDT, CDR2 YNNKEL (reference sequence). CDR3 length: 12 amino acids. The CDR3 loop is CASSQLNSPLHF. The CDR3 DNA follows: TGTGCCAGCAGCCAACTAAATTCACCCCTCCACTTT.

The J gene is TRBJ2-5, the V gene TRBV12-3 or TRBV12-4; D is possibly TRBD2 (6 bases). V dropped 6 bases and J dropped 5 bases, with 13 bases sitting between them. The CDR3 is made up of 13 amino acids. Here the CDR3 DNA reads TGTGCCAGCAGCCGCGGGGAGCCCGAGACCCAGTACTTC. Its protein is CASSRGEPETQYF.

The V gene is TRBV27, the J gene TRBJ1-1; 7 nucleotides agree with TRBD1. There are 15 residues in the CDR3. With 4 bases clipped from V and 10 bases from J, the junction kept 15 bases outside the gene matches. Looked up from germline, CDR1 is MNHEY and CDR2 is SMNVEV (reference sequence). This CDR3 is CASSSLGGQGAPAFF. The CDR3 DNA follows: TGTGCCAGCAGTTCTTTAGGGGGCCAGGGTGCCCCAGCTTTCTTT.

The chain uses TRBV7-8 and TRBJ2-1; 10 bases line up with TRBD2. CDR1 is SGHVS and CDR2 is FQNEAQ in the germline V gene. The CDR3 spans 15 residues. V trimming: 5 bases; J trimming: 6 bases; junction bases outside the gene matches: 7. The CDR3 spells CASSPGIAGGNEQFF. In DNA form, the CDR3 reads TGTGCCAGCAGCCCGGGGATAGCGGGAGGCAATGAGCAGTTCTTC.

The J gene is TRBJ1-3, the V gene TRBV10-3; TRBD1 aligns across 7 bases. V gave up 6 bases and J gave up 0 bases; unmatched junction bases: 5. Germline-derived CDR1 and CDR2 are ENHRY and SYGVKD. The CDR3 contains 15 residues. The CDR3 is CAIREQGSSGNTIYF. The CDR3 nucleotides read TGTGCCATCAGAGAACAGGGGAGCTCTGGAAACACCATATATTTT.

The V gene is TRBV7-8, the J gene TRBJ1-3; 9 bases agree with TRBD1. The ends lost 4 bases at V and 4 bases at J; junction bases unmatched: 14. CDR1 is SGHVS and CDR2 is FQNEAQ in the germline V gene. The CDR3 totals 18 residues. The DNA for the CDR3 is TGTGCCAGCAGCTCGCCAATAGAAGACAGGGGGTACGGAAACACCATATATTTT. Protein product: CASSSPIEDRGYGNTIYF.

The chain is built from TRBV4-3 and TRBJ1-1, with 8 bases lining up with TRBD1. This CDR3 is built from 13 residues. J lost 4 bases, V lost 3 bases, and 1 base had no gene match. CDR1 is LGHNA and CDR2 is YSLEER in the germline V gene. CDR3 bases: TGCGCCAGCAGCCACGACAGGGGCACTGAAGCTTTCTTT. This codes for CASSHDRGTEAFF.

V usage is TRBV5-4 and J usage is TRBJ2-2; possible D gene TRBD1, 6 bases. Trimming removed 4 bases at V and 0 bases at J, with 10 bases between. The V gene's germline CDR1 is SGHNT and CDR2 YYREEE (reference sequence). The CDR3 spans 15 residues. The CDR3 region has the DNA TGTGCCAGCAGCGAACAGGGTACGAACACCGGGGAGCTGTTTTTT. It codes for CASSEQGTNTGELFF.

The chain joins TRBV18 to TRBJ1-1; D is possibly TRBD1 (5 bases). V gave up 5 bases and J gave up 2 bases, with 9 bases separating them. The CDR3 is made up of 13 amino acids. Germline V CDR1 and CDR2: KGHSH, LQKENI. The CDR3 sequence is CASSSDSNTEAFF. The CDR3 DNA reads TGTGCCAGCTCATCCGACAGCAACACTGAAGCTTTCTTT.

J is TRBJ1-2 and V is TRBV5-4, with 8 bases aligning to TRBD1. Germline CDR1 and CDR2: SGHNT and YYREEE (reference sequence). This CDR3 has 14 residues. With 4 bases clipped from V and 2 bases from J, the junction kept 4 bases outside the gene matches. This chain's CDR3 is CASSRDRLNYGYTF. The DNA for the CDR3 is TGTGCCAGCAGCCGGGACAGGCTAAACTATGGCTACACCTTC.

The J gene is TRBJ2-3, the V gene TRBV29-1; 7 nucleotides align to TRBD2. Trimming took 7 bases from V and 4 from J; bases not matched to a gene: 8. Germline V gene data show CDR1 as SQVTM and CDR2 as ANQGSEA. The CDR3 length is 13 residues. The chain's CDR3 is CSAPRGVSDTQYF. CDR3 sequence (DNA): TGCAGCGCCCCTCGGGGGGTTTCAGATACGCAGTATTTT.

This clone was observed once. The chain links TRBV29-1 to TRBJ2-7; 7 bases map to TRBD1. The CDR3 consists of 14 residues. From germline, CDR1 is SQVTM and CDR2 ANQGSEA. With 6 bases clipped from V and 3 bases from J, the junction kept 11 bases outside the gene matches. CDR3 loop: CSVGRQGSYYEQYF. DNA of the CDR3: TGCAGCGTGGGCCGACAGGGATCATACTACGAGCAGTACTTC.

The rearrangement links TRBV11-2 to TRBJ1-2; 9 bases align to TRBD1. This CDR3 has 15 residues. Germline V gene lookup returns CDR1 SGHAT and CDR2 FQNNGV. The trim removed 1 base at V and 1 base at J, leaving 1 base unmatched. The CDR3 DNA sequence: TGTGCCAGCAGCTTAGCGGGACAGGGTAACTATGGCTACACCTTC. It translates to CASSLAGQGNYGYTF.

This clone occurred once. The chain carries TRBV7-9 and TRBJ1-2; 7 nucleotides align to TRBD1. Trimming at V came to 2 bases and at J to 4 bases, leaving 7 bases not matched to a gene. Germline CDR1 reads SEHNR; CDR2 reads FQNEAQ (reference sequence). The length of the CDR3 is 15 residues. DNA of the CDR3: TGTGCCAGCAGCTTAACCGGGACAGCCTCCTATGGCTACACCTTC. Encoded protein: CASSLTGTASYGYTF.

The J gene is TRBJ1-6, the V gene TRBV3-1 (or the pseudogene TRBV3-2), with 9 bases aligning to TRBD1. The CDR3 extends over 17 amino acids. With 1 base clipped from V and 9 bases from J, the junction kept 10 bases outside the gene matches. The germline V gene encodes CDR1 LGHDT and CDR2 YNNKEL (reference sequence). The CDR3 nucleotides are TGTGCCAGCAGCCAAGTACGGACCCAGACAGGGGGTTCACCCCTCCACTTT. Encoded protein: CASSQVRTQTGGSPLHF.

This chain joins TRBV2 and TRBJ2-7; the D gene is possibly TRBD2 (6 bases). In germline, CDR1 is SNHLY, CDR2 FYNNEI. V was clipped by 1 base and J by 0 bases, with 13 bases between them. The CDR3 spans 16 residues. The CDR3 DNA is TGTGCCAGCAGTGAAGGGGACTCAAAGGGCTCCTACGAGCAGTACTTC. It yields the protein CASSEGDSKGSYEQYF.

This chain uses TRBV20-1 with TRBJ1-5; 7 nucleotides align to TRBD1. The V and J ends lost 3 bases and 1 base, in that order; junction bases with no gene match: 6. CDR1 is DFQATT, CDR2 SNEGSKA, per germline (reference sequence). This CDR3 is built from 15 residues. The CDR3 nucleotides are TGCAGTGCTAGTCCTCAGGGGGTGAGCAATCAGCCCCAGCATTTT. Its protein product is CSASPQGVSNQPQHF.

The chain uses TRBV7-2 and TRBJ1-6; D not resolved. Germline V gene sequence: CDR1 SGHTA, CDR2 FQGNSA. V shed 6 bases and J shed 8 bases, with 8 bases lying between them. The CDR3 sequence is 12 residues long. The CDR3: CASSSAYSPLHF. CDR3 DNA: TGTGCCAGCAGTTCCGCGTATTCACCCCTCCACTTT.